Shown below are 5 T cell receptor beta chains from a single sample sequenced in a study of blood T cell repertoires in COVID-19. Data came from immunoSEQ multiplex PCR; TCRdb stores just in-frame clones and leaves some out. This table holds under 200,000 clones, approximately 90% found once. Sequencing was done on a sample of peripheral blood. The receptors come from a man in his forties with active or convalescent COVID-19.

The rearrangement joins TRBV6-5 to TRBJ1-4; D is unresolved. The CDR3 sequence is 15 residues long. The germline V gene has CDR1 MNHEY and CDR2 SVGAGI. V was clipped by 0 bases and J by 5 bases, with 10 bases between them. In DNA, the CDR3 is TGTGCCAGCAGTTACTCGAATGGCCAAAATGAAAAACTGTTTTTT. Translation gives CASSYSNGQNEKLFF.

The chain couples TRBV12-3 or TRBV12-4 to TRBJ1-2; D remains unclear. Trimming cost V 3 bases and J 4 bases, with 6 bases left between them. The CDR3 sequence is 12 residues long. CDR3 sequence (DNA): TGTGCCAGCAGTTTTGAGTCCTATGGCTACACCTTC. Encoded protein: CASSFESYGYTF.

The chain recombines TRBV11-3 with TRBJ2-7, with 8 bases lining up with TRBD1. V was clipped by 1 base and J by 6 bases; unmatched bases: 8. CDR1 and CDR2 from the germline V gene are SGHNT and YENEEA. The CDR3 contains 15 residues. The CDR3 loop reads CASSLARTGRSEQYF. DNA for the CDR3: TGTGCCAGCAGCTTAGCTCGGACAGGGAGATCCGAGCAGTACTTC.

This chain uses TRBV19 with TRBJ2-7; D possibly corresponds to TRBD2 (5 bases). Trimming stripped 3 bases from V and 1 base from J, with 7 bases between. This CDR3 spans 13 amino acids. CDR1 is LNHDA, CDR2 SQIVND, per germline (reference sequence). CDR3 residues: CASSIRTSYEQYF. CDR3 DNA sequence: TGTGCCAGTAGTATCCGGACTTCCTACGAGCAGTACTTC.

The chain links TRBV27 to TRBJ2-7; 7 bases fit TRBD1. The ends lost 6 bases at V and 0 bases at J; junction bases unmatched: 8. The CDR3 runs 15 residues. Germline V gives CDR1 MNHEY, CDR2 SMNVEV (reference sequence). CDR3 protein: CASSQGQESSYEQYF. CDR3 coding DNA: TGTGCCAGCAGCCAAGGACAGGAGAGCTCCTACGAGCAGTACTTC.